The present T cell receptor (beta chain) was sequenced within a study of T cells in Graves' hyperthyroidism and ophthalmopathy. RNA transcripts were the template for amplifying TCR beta CDR3 regions. TCR CDR3 regions were first amplified by RT-PCR with HTBI primers. MiXCR was run by TCRdb on the multiplex PCR reads, yielding one entry per CDR3 protein. The data contain 300,000 to 350,000 distinct CDR3 sequences, around 18% of them singletons. It was uncontrolled infection, other autoimmune disease, pregnancy or lactation that excluded patients. An approximately 10 ml volume of fresh peripheral blood provided the PBMCs. This clonotype was observed many times. The germline V gene has CDR1 MGHRA and CDR2 YSYEKL. This CDR3 has 16 amino acids. V shed 1 base and J shed 0 bases, with 12 bases lying between them.

This rearrangement joins TRBV4-1 to TRBJ1-1; D unclear. The receptor was derived from a woman between 40 and 50 years old with Graves' ophthalmopathy. The specimen sequenced was blood. The DNA of the CDR3 is TGCGCCAGCAGCCAAGGGGTGGGGAGTATGAACACTGAAGCTTTCTTT. Its protein is CASSQGVGSMNTEAFF.